The source of this TCR beta chain is a study of cytomegalovirus exposure and HLA in healthy donors. Study observations and caveats: For presence/absence analyses, sequencing depth was assumed to be roughly uniform across donors.

PCR used 60 Vbeta primers and 13 Jbeta primers. Here immunoSEQ multiplex PCR was the method, and the copy in TCRdb shows in-frame clones only, minus some. The sample comprises roughly 180,000 clones, less than 90% of which are singletons, and 1.3% to 1.5% rests with the top ten. This CDR3 is 15 amino acids long. Germline V gene lookup returns CDR1 SGDLS and CDR2 YYNGEE. The V and J ends lost 0 bases and 1 base respectively, with 10 bases between them. Regarding this clone: Its antigen is unidentified.

The TCR was taken from a girl under 18 in good health and CMV-seropositive. Sequencing used PBMCs. This chain joins TRBV9 and TRBJ2-5; weak D call: TRBD1 (5 bases). CDR3 residues: CASSVVQGAQETQYF. CDR3 coding DNA: TGTGCCAGCAGCGTAGTGCAGGGCGCCCAAGAGACCCAGTACTTC.